This TCR beta chain derives from a study of cytomegalovirus exposure and HLA in healthy donors (dated by TCRdb to 2017 to 2019). Turning to the overall study: An earlier analysis of several hundred of the donors reported about 280 Gb of sequence data and about 120 million unique TCR beta sequences obtained from approximately 180 million T cells. In an earlier analysis of several hundred of the donors, high-throughput TCR beta sequencing was used to judge whether each TCR beta V gene segment behaved as functional or pseudogenic. To predict cytomegalovirus infection status, the study brought together high-throughput TCR immunosequencing, statistical association of individual TCRs with disease status, and machine learning. An early release that covered several hundred HLA-typed donors contained 250 to 350 gigabases of sequencing data and 75 million to 100 million unique TCR sequences. Of the approximately 400 genotyped donors, roughly 85% fell in the genetic ancestry cluster associated with self-reported Caucasian donors. All discovery cohort repertoires had been generated using a single sequencing platform. Because of strong linkage in the cohort, five DR-DQ haplotypes were treated as single units for association and clustering. Along with the approximately 620-subject first cohort, a separate validation cohort of more than 90 different subjects was used. Rather than drawing on any new phenotypic data, the later analysis identified candidate immune exposures from TCR beta sequences and the way those sequences occurred across donors. A later genetic analysis used genome-wide SNP genotypes for about three fifths of the roughly 700 donors, treating that subset as a discovery cohort. The number of donors typed differed by locus, with 629-630 for A, B, C, DRB1 and DQB1, around 520 for DQA1, nearly 610 for DPA1, and approximately 470 for DPB1. The study used immunosequencing to profile the T cell repertoires of 600 to 850 subjects and linked those repertoires to cytomegalovirus serostatus. A later analysis re-analyzed previously published TCR beta repertoires from 600 to 850 donors and added high-resolution HLA genotyping to study TCR occurrence patterns. Among about 400 genotyped donors of the cohort, an average of around 240,000 unique TCR beta nucleotide sequences was sequenced per donor, of which roughly 18% were non-productive. The aim of the study was to test whether cataloging public T cell receptors could identify signatures of past pathogen exposure. Alongside the repertoire data, information on donor age, sex, ethnicity and CMV serostatus was compiled. HLA typing covered class I and class II loci at four-digit resolution.

V is cut back by 0 bases and J by 9 bases, with 2 bases in the junction unmatched. Including cysteine and phenylalanine, the CDR3 has 13 amino acids. The entry retains the CDR3 DNA only, 39 bases that are in frame from base 1. Via the germline V gene (reference sequence), CDR1 is LNHDA and CDR2 SQIVND. Comments on this clone: Which antigen it targets is not known. No much larger clonotype is one base removed from it; base qualities were not supplied.

On the study overall, not on this receptor specifically: Sequencing depth was assumed to be roughly uniform across donors in the presence/absence analyses, though that assumption may not hold. A cluster of highly shared sequence variants was judged likely to represent a technical artifact of the sequencing pipeline. In vitro tests confirmed that three of the cytomegalovirus-associated TCR beta chains recognize cytomegalovirus antigens. Cytomegalovirus status was reported to be diagnosed by the classifier with high specificity and sensitivity in both the original and validation cohorts. A further reported finding was that TCR beta sequences accurately predicted the HLA-A and HLA-B alleles for most subjects in the first cohort. Only TCR beta chains were sequenced in this cohort, and the absence of alpha or paired-chain data limited detectable features. Specific HLA alleles were associated with 15,000 to 20,000 TCR beta sequences at a false discovery rate of 0.05 in a later analysis. According to a later analysis, parvovirus B19, influenza, CMV and Epstein-Barr virus appeared linked to several top co-occurrence clusters. Because counts were too low, roughly 16 rarely observed V segments, including chromosome 9 orphons, were excluded from the earlier analysis of a few hundred of the donors. When HLA alleles, especially DR and DQ, strongly co-occurred, TCR associations were difficult to assign to individual alleles. Because some donors lacked HLA typing at each locus, the association tests relied only on the typed subset. For the cohort, immune exposure information was limited to CMV serostatus. Most CMV-associated TCR beta chains appeared to be HLA-restricted in a later analysis, and the HLA associations seemed to be driven largely by CMV exposure. In an earlier analysis of around 600 of the donors, most TCR beta V segments were observed in productive rearrangements about 90% or about 30% of the time, broadly matching IMGT annotations. Some IMGT-functional V segments, including TRBV6-2 and TRBV6-3, could not be distinguished by the 87-base-pair reads and were therefore excluded. Compared with equally common non-associated chains, HLA-associated TCR beta chains in a later analysis were more clonally expanded and had lower generation probabilities. Correlated functional status among segregating V segments might be attributable to linkage disequilibrium, but an unknown experimental factor could not be ruled out. According to a later analysis, TCR association rates differed among HLA loci, with DRB1 alleles showing the most associated TCRs and HLA-C alleles showing the fewest. The authors suggested that the approach could potentially be extended to other disease states and immunological phenotypes. Most TCR sequences were seen in very few donors, while some public TCRs were found in many individuals. Compared with the approximately 700-donor mean, donors in an Asian-associated ancestry cluster had fewer N-insertions in productive TCRs, according to a later genetic analysis. In a later genetic analysis, a missense DCLRE1C variant was associated with V-gene and J-gene trimming of TCR beta chains, and the association was replicated in an independent cohort. In the study, some 180 TCR beta chains were listed as associated with cytomegalovirus.

To prepare the library, the immunoSEQ multiplex PCR assay was applied. A mixture of 60 forward primers for TCR Vbeta segments and 13 reverse primers for TCR Jbeta segments was used in the multiplex PCR. The CDR3 region of rearranged TCR beta genes was amplified from genomic DNA with a multiplex PCR assay. The Illumina HiSeq System was used to sequence the amplified TCR beta libraries as 87-base-pair reads. Per the original workflow: In a later analysis, roughly 80 million unique TCR beta chains were counted across the 666 repertoires, and about 9.9 million of these chains were shared by at least two donors. Raw reads were error-corrected and collapsed into unique sequences with a nearest-neighbor algorithm that merged closely related sequences to remove PCR and sequencing errors. V, D and J gene segments were assigned by aligning CDR3 sequences to IMGT reference sequences. For a sequence to be retained, a match of at least six nucleotides to both a V gene segment and a J gene segment was required. A rearrangement was called productive if the CDR3 had no stop codons and remained in frame with V and J, and every other rearrangement was called non-productive. CDR3 was defined according to IMGT convention as the region running from the second conserved V-encoded cysteine to the conserved J-encoded phenylalanine. Sequences without an unambiguous match to a single V gene segment were excluded from the earlier analysis of a few hundred of the donors. An earlier analysis of 450 to 650 of the donors called V segments functional above 56.7% productive rearrangements and segregating when the between-donor standard deviation exceeded 5%. A statistical classification framework was developed to diagnose cytomegalovirus status using the catalog of TCR beta chain sequences. In a later analysis, TCR nucleotide sequences were compared against IMGT/GENE-DB human TR gene sequences so that V and J genes could be assigned. Using the TCRdist pipeline, a later analysis assigned CDR3 sequences along with most-parsimonious VDJ recombination scenarios. In a later analysis, every TCR beta chain was defined by the combination of its CDR3 amino acid sequence and its V-gene family, and reads without a unique V-gene family were dropped. A later analysis removed 500 to 650 highly shared, low-generation-probability nucleotide sequences to deal with suspected cross-contamination and a sequencing artifact. A later analysis calculated a clonal expansion index for each public chain from normalized within-repertoire ranks of inferred template counts. In a later analysis, generation probabilities were computed using a VDJ recombination model fitted to out-of-frame rearrangements, and the results were checked against IGoR. Hypergeometric tests were used in a later analysis to score TCR-TCR, TCR-HLA and TCR-CMV co-occurrence, with a repertoire-size bias correction applied to the TCR pairs. False discovery rates were estimated in a later analysis by permuting HLA or CMV assignments 20 times. In a later analysis, co-occurring TCRs were grouped using DBSCAN, with TCRdist sequence similarity added in when clustering inside HLA-allele-positive subsets. Repertoires with fewer than 30,000 or more than 120,000 public chains were left out of co-occurrence clustering, as were several repertoires with anomalous nucleotide sharing. Imported from immuneACCESS, the table was reduced by TCRdb to in-frame sequences with V and J called. These copies leave out some clones; in studies compared against another copy, an unresolved V gene accounts for under half, and the cause of the remainder is not known. That table is the source of V, J and clone size, and D and trimming were worked out from the DNA. Present in this sample are about 130,000 clones, over 60% of which were seen just once. The ten largest clones take up about 2.9% of the sample.

In total, 600 or so healthy bone marrow donors made up the cohort. At the time of sampling, every cohort member was nominally healthy, though immune exposures that went unrecorded were likely present. The donor tested CMV seronegative and was one of the 352 seronegative cohort members. Each donor provided a peripheral blood sample, and peripheral blood mononuclear cells were used for TCR beta sequencing. Genomic DNA was extracted from the blood cell samples with the Qiagen DNeasy Blood Extraction Kit. Sequencing was carried out using PBMCs. This sequence was found in a middle-aged man in good health and CMV-seronegative. Recombination connected TRBV19 to TRBJ2-1, and 7 junctional nucleotides match TRBD2. The DNA sequence follows: TGTGCCAGTAGTATAGAGCGGGAGTCTGAGCAGTTCTTC. Its protein reads: CASSIERESEQFF. The CDR3 plus the reference TRBV19 and TRBJ2-1 genes for the other parts give the full variable domain: DGGITQSPKYLFRKEGQNVTLSCEQNLNHDAMYWYRQDPGQGLRLIYYSQIVNDFQKGDIAEGYSVSREKKESFPLTVTSAQKNPTAFYLCASSIERESEQFFGPGTRLTVL.